The present T cell receptor (beta chain) was sequenced within a study of CD4 T cells in lung cancer (dated by TCRdb to between 2018 and 2021). As for the study more broadly: In the study, blood T cells of NSCLC patients were screened for responses to candidate mutation-encoded neoepitopes, and neoantigen-specific CD4+ T-cell clones and TCRs were isolated. A few patients undergoing curative-intent resections for stage I-III non-small cell lung cancer provided the tumor and non-adjacent lung tissue. The resected patients had lung adenocarcinoma or squamous cell carcinoma, were aged 60 to 69 at blood donation, and mostly were former smokers. Before blood donation, patients had received treatments including platinum chemotherapy, and some received nivolumab or pembrolizumab. The frequency of neoantigen-specific clonotypes in tumor resections, non-adjacent lung and cultured T-cell products was followed using TCRB deep sequencing. Summary of the overall study and its limitations: Some blood-derived responses might be explained by in vitro priming of naive T cells or cross-reactivity rather than by memory responses to the cancer.

This clone counts as medium-sized (0.01 to 0.1%). No cognate antigen has been identified for it. One end of the junction fails to match germline, which may point to a read error. Including the terminal cysteine and phenylalanine, the CDR3 comprises 14 residues. The entry retains the CDR3 DNA only, 42 bases that are in frame from base 1. CDR1 SSHAT and CDR2 FNYEAQ are derived from the germline V gene (reference sequence). Non-adjacent lung tissue was collected from the same resection as far as possible from the malignant lesion, at least 3 cm away. The library was made by the immunoSEQ multiplex PCR assay. Qiagen DNeasy or QIAamp micro DNA kits were used to isolate DNA, and the Adaptive Biotechnology human TCRB sequencing kit was used to sequence TCRB. Sequencing of TCRB libraries was performed on an Illumina MiSeq. Turning to the authors' computational methods: The kit provider's software was used to analyze TCRB sequence data, and Fisher's exact test was used to test clonotype templates for tumor enrichment. The table was pulled from immuneACCESS by TCRdb, which kept in-frame rearrangements only. Such tables lose some clones; where checked, under half of the loss comes from unresolved V genes, and the rest has no known cause. V, J and clone size are taken as reported in that table, and D and trimming were inferred from the DNA itself. Recorded for this sample are about 10,000 clones; around 66% of them occurred a single time. The ten largest clones take up 15% of the sample.

This clonotype was sampled from a man in his sixties with non-small cell lung cancer. Recombination joined TRBV7-7 with TRBJ2-1, and 9 bases in between align with TRBD2. The material sequenced was normal lung tissue taken away from the tumor. In nucleotides, the sequence is TGTGCTAGCAGCTTACAGCGGGGGGACAATGAGCAGTTCTTC. This yields the protein CASSLQRGDNEQFF.